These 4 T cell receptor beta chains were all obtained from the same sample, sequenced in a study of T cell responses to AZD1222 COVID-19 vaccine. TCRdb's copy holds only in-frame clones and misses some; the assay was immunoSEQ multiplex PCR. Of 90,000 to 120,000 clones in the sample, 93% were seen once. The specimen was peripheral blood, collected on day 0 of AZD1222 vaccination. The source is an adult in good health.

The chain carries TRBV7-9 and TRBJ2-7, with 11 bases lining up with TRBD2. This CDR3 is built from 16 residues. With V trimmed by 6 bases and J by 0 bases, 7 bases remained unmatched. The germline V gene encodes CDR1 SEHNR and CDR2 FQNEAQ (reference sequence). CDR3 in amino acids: CASSLAGGPSSYEQYF. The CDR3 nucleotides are TGTGCCAGCAGTCTAGCGGGAGGACCGAGCTCCTACGAGCAGTACTTC. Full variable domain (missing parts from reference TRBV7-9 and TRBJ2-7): DTGVSQNPRHKITKRGQNVTFRCDPISEHNRLYWYRQTLGQGPEFLTYFQNEAQLEKSRLLSDRFSAERPKGSFSTLEIQRTEQGDSAMYLCASSLAGGPSSYEQYFGPGTRLTVT.

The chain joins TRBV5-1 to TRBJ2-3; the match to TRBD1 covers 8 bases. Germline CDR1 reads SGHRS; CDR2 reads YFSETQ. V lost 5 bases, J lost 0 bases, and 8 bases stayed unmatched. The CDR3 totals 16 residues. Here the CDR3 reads CASRLTGGISTDTQYF. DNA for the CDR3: TGCGCCAGCAGACTAACAGGGGGGATTAGCACAGATACGCAGTATTTT.

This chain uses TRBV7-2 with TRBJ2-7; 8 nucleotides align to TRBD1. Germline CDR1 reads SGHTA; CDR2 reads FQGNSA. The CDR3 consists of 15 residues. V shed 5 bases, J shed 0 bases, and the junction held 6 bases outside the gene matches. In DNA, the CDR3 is TGTGCCAGCAGCCAGGACAGGGATCCCTCCTACGAGCAGTACTTC. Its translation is CASSQDRDPSYEQYF.

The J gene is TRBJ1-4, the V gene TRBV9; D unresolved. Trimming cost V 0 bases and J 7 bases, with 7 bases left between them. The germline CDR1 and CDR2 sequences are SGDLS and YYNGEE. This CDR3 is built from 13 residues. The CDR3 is CASSVGDAEKLFF. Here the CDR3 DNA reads TGTGCCAGCAGCGTAGGAGATGCTGAAAAACTGTTTTTT.